This T cell receptor (beta chain) was captured in a study of read filtering for tumor transcriptome and immune sequencing. The library was built from about 400 ng RNA with molecular barcoded adaptors for alpha/delta and beta/gamma chains. MiXCR, applied by TCRdb to the reads, yields one record per CDR3 protein. The sample lists tens of thousands of distinct CDR3 sequences, about 13% seen once, with 25% to 30% in the top ten. At the time of active disease, bone marrow was collected from every patient. At least ten counts were recorded for this clonotype. Sequenced: a population of CD138-negative cells sorted from bone marrow. The origin of this receptor is a donor over 35 with multiple myeloma.

This CDR3 is CASSQDRATADTQYF. CDR3 sequence (DNA): TGTGCCAGCAGCCAAGACAGGGCCACAGCAGATACGCAGTATTTT. The rearrangement joins TRBV14 to TRBJ2-3; TRBD1 might be the D (5 bases). Germline-derived CDR1 and CDR2 are SGHDN and FVKESK. There are 15 residues in the CDR3. V was shortened by 0 bases and J by 4 bases, with 11 bases between the two germline ends. Complete variable domain (other parts from reference TRBV14 and TRBJ2-3): EAGVTQFPSHSVIEKGQTVTLRCDPISGHDNLYWYRRVMGKEIKFLLHFVKESKQDESGMPNNRFLAERTGGTYSTLKVQPAELEDSGVYFCASSQDRATADTQYFGPGTRLTVL.